This TCR beta chain was captured in a study of blood T cell repertoires in COVID-19. In the study overall: Samples came from the United States, Italy and Spain, spanning acute and convalescent COVID-19. From T cells, B-cell-depleted T cells, or PBMCs came the material, which was cDNA or gDNA.

Per the authors' pipeline: Estimation of nucleated cell counts was performed using reference gene primer amplification. Sequencing was performed with immunoSEQ multiplex PCR; in TCRdb, only in-frame clones are kept and a portion is missing. From that table come the V and J calls and clone size; the DNA was used to work out D and trimming. The sample contains about 97,000 clones, 85% of which appear only once. The sequenced sample consisted of peripheral blood. The TCR sequence derives from a woman in her sixties or seventies with active or convalescent COVID-19.

The CDR3 DNA sequence: TGTGCCAGCAGCCCTGTCTCTGGAAACACCATATATTTT. Translation gives CASSPVSGNTIYF. The chain carries TRBV5-4 and TRBJ1-3, with D hard to call. V was cut by 4 bases and J by 0 bases, with 5 bases left in between. CDR1 and CDR2 from the germline V gene are SGHNT and YYREEE (reference sequence). The CDR3 is made up of 13 amino acids.